Below are 14 T cell receptor beta chains sequenced from a single sample in a study of a mutant IDH1 vaccine in newly diagnosed glioma. Time point noted: baseline, week 1 (first vaccination visit). Sample treatment: pre-vaccination baseline after standard-of-care therapy. Only in-frame clones appear in the TCRdb table, and some are missing; sequencing was by immunoSEQ multiplex PCR. The sample has about 21,000 clones; about 85% are singletons. The sample was PBMCs, taken from a glioma patient treated with radiotherapy, temozolomide or both. These receptors were obtained from a man aged 40-50 years with glioma.

The chain joins TRBV6-1 to TRBJ2-1; TRBD1 agrees at 10 bases. J gave up 5 bases and V 0 bases, and 4 bases lay outside the gene matches. CDR1 is MNHNS and CDR2 is SASEGT in the germline V gene. This CDR3 comprises 16 residues. CDR3 in amino acids: CASSEAMGQGNNEQFF. The CDR3 nucleotides are TGTGCCAGCAGTGAAGCAATGGGACAGGGGAACAATGAGCAGTTCTTC.

The chain recombines TRBV9 with TRBJ2-1, with 10 bases fitting TRBD2. Germline V lookup: CDR1 SGDLS, CDR2 YYNGEE. The CDR3 runs to 15 residues. V lost 6 bases, J lost 4 bases, and 7 bases stayed unmatched. Here the CDR3 DNA reads TGTGCCAGCACCCTACTAGCGGGGATTTACAATGAGCAGTTCTTC. It is translated as CASTLLAGIYNEQFF.

This chain connects TRBV18 to TRBJ1-4; D unresolved. The CDR3 contains 13 residues. Germline-derived CDR1 and CDR2 are KGHSH and LQKENI. V gave up 3 bases and J gave up 8 bases, with 10 bases separating them. As DNA, the CDR3 is TGTGCCAGCTCACCCCGCTTCGACGAAAAACTGTTTTTT. Amino acids: CASSPRFDEKLFF.

J is TRBJ2-3 and V is TRBV6-5; possibly TRBD2 for D (5 bases). CDR1 MNHEY and CDR2 SVGAGI come from the germline V gene. This CDR3 is 13 amino acids long. V shed 7 bases and J shed 1 base, with 9 bases lying between them. The DNA for the CDR3 is TGTGCCAGCAAAGAGGAGGGCACAGATACGCAGTATTTT. Protein product: CASKEEGTDTQYF.

The rearrangement links TRBV7-2 to TRBJ1-1, with 8 bases identical to TRBD1. The ends lost 5 bases at V and 3 bases at J; junction bases unmatched: 8. Germline assignment: CDR1 SGHTA and CDR2 FQGNSA. The CDR3 runs 15 residues. The CDR3 region is CASSKIGTGHTEAFF. The CDR3 bases are TGTGCCAGCAGCAAAATAGGGACAGGTCACACTGAAGCTTTCTTT.

The chain combines TRBV2 with TRBJ2-7; D might be TRBD1 or TRBD2, each matching 5 bases. There are 13 residues in the CDR3. Trimming stripped 3 bases from V and 7 bases from J, with 13 bases between. Germline values: CDR1 SNHLY, CDR2 FYNNEI. Here the CDR3 reads CASSDAWGGEQYV. CDR3 DNA sequence: TGTGCCAGCAGTGATGCGTGGGGCGGGGAGCAGTACGTC.

This clone was recorded only once. The chain recombines TRBV5-4 with TRBJ2-6; D possibly uses TRBD1 or TRBD2 (6 bases each). The CDR3 contains 16 residues. V shed 4 bases and J shed 3 bases, with 14 bases lying between them. Germline CDR1 and CDR2: SGHNT and YYREEE (reference sequence). The CDR3 region is CASSPLGGGGANVLTF. The CDR3 DNA sequence: TGTGCCAGCAGCCCACTCGGGGGCGGTGGGGCCAACGTCCTGACTTTC.

In this sample, this clone turned up a few times. The chain is built from TRBV29-1 and TRBJ1-1; D possibly corresponds to TRBD1 (6 bases). This CDR3 has 13 residues. V was cut by 7 bases and J by 5 bases, with 17 bases left in between. The germline CDR1 and CDR2 sequences are SQVTM and ANQGSEA. The CDR3, as DNA: TGCAGCGCTCATAGGGGGTATCGGACTGAAGCTTTCTTT. Protein: CSAHRGYRTEAFF.

The V call is TRBV30, the J call TRBJ2-2; the D is unclear. The germline gives CDR1 GTSNPN, CDR2 SVGIG (reference sequence). The CDR3 sequence is 14 residues long. V lost 0 bases and J 3 bases, leaving 8 bases between the germline ends. DNA for the CDR3: TGTGCCTGGAGTGTACGGACGGACACCGGGGAGCTGTTTTTT. Its protein product is CAWSVRTDTGELFF.

Regarding this clone: The sample holds other DNA sequences that translate to the same CDR3. This chain connects TRBV29-1 to TRBJ1-5; a possible D gene is TRBD1 (5 bases). V was cut by 3 bases and J by 5 bases, with 11 bases left in between. From germline, CDR1 is SQVTM and CDR2 ANQGSEA. The CDR3 consists of 13 residues. The CDR3 spells CSVDSGGDQPQHF. The CDR3 DNA reads TGCAGCGTTGATTCGGGGGGGGATCAGCCCCAGCATTTT.

The V call is TRBV5-4, the J call TRBJ2-4; 7 bases fit TRBD2. Unmatched junction bases numbered 5, after V lost 1 base and J lost 7 bases. Germline loops: CDR1 SGHNT, CDR2 YYREEE (reference sequence). The CDR3 length is 14 residues. CDR3: CASSLSGGGNIQYF. The CDR3 coding sequence is TGTGCCAGCAGCTTGTCGGGGGGAGGTAACATTCAGTACTTC. The full variable domain, rest sourced from reference TRBV5-4 and TRBJ2-4, is ETGVTQSPTHLIKTRGQQVTLRCSSQSGHNTVSWYQQALGQGPQFIFQYYREEENGRGNFPPRFSGLQFPNYSSELNVNALELDDSALYLCASSLSGGGNIQYFGAGTRLSVL.

V is TRBV19 and J is TRBJ2-5, with D tentatively TRBD1 or TRBD2 (5 bases each). The V and J ends lost 0 bases and 4 bases respectively, with 12 bases between them. The V gene's germline CDR1 is LNHDA and CDR2 SQIVND (reference sequence). The CDR3 has 15 residues. The CDR3: CASSIDFGTAETQYF. In DNA, the CDR3 is TGTGCCAGTAGTATAGATTTCGGGACGGCAGAGACCCAGTACTTC.

V and J are TRBV2 and TRBJ1-2; D is uncertain. V was cut by 6 bases and J by 0 bases, with 8 bases left in between. The germline CDR1 and CDR2 sequences are SNHLY and FYNNEI. The CDR3 is 13 amino acids. CDR3 protein: CASRPGSNYGYTF. The CDR3 DNA sequence: TGTGCCAGCAGACCGGGGTCTAACTATGGCTACACCTTC.

The chain carries TRBV6-1 and TRBJ1-5; D gene unclear. The germline gives CDR1 MNHNS, CDR2 SASEGT. Trimming took off 4 bases at V and 6 bases at J, with 22 bases between the two ends. This CDR3 contains 17 residues. The CDR3 sequence: CASSVRPDLFSVQPQHF. CDR3 DNA sequence: TGTGCCAGCAGTGTCCGACCCGACCTTTTTTCAGTTCAGCCCCAGCATTTT.